This T cell receptor beta chain was profiled in a study of PD-1 blockade in classical Hodgkin lymphoma. Autologous stem cell transplantation was followed by relapse in every patient, and brentuximab vedotin exposure varied. The CDR3 length is 14 residues. V lost 0 bases, J lost 1 base, and 7 bases lay in between. From germline, CDR1 is LGHNA and CDR2 YSLEER. As regards this clone: Antigen unknown.

Data came from immunoSEQ multiplex PCR; TCRdb stores just in-frame clones and leaves some out. In the table there are just over 60,000 clones, approximately 90% of which are singletons. General study findings and limits: Possible causes of repertoire differences, disease activity or prior therapy, remain undefined. Diminished baseline TCR diversity has been reported in newly diagnosed patients relative to healthy donors. Patients who responded completely had about the same baseline diversity as newly diagnosed patients.

The material sequenced was peripheral blood mononuclear cells (PBMCs), taken at baseline. The V call is TRBV4-3, the J call TRBJ2-7; no firm D call. The clonotype comes from a human donor with classical Hodgkin lymphoma. In DNA form, the CDR3 reads TGCGCCAGCAGCCAAGATTTCGGGTCCTACGAGCAGTACTTC. It specifies CASSQDFGSYEQYF.